Below are 19 T cell receptor beta chains sequenced from a single sample in a study of blood T cell repertoires in COVID-19. Some clones are missing from TCRdb's copy, which holds only in-frame ones; the method was immunoSEQ multiplex PCR. The top ten hold 1.5% to 2% of the sample, which has approximately 150,000 clones, around nine tenths seen once. The sequenced material came from peripheral blood. Receptor source: a human donor in a cohort sampled during active COVID-19.

CDR3 bases: TGTGCCAGCTCACCGGGAGGGGGGATCTATGGCTACACCTTC. Translated: CASSPGGGIYGYTF. This chain uses TRBV18 with TRBJ1-2, with TRBD1 as a possible D gene (6 bases). The CDR3 is 14 amino acids. CDR1 KGHSH and CDR2 LQKENI come from the germline V gene. V lost 3 bases to trimming and J lost 4 bases, with 12 bases between them.

V gene TRBV12-3 or TRBV12-4 combines with J gene TRBJ2-5; possibly TRBD2 for D (5 bases). The CDR3 spans 13 residues. V was clipped by 1 base and J by 5 bases, with 8 bases between them. CDR3 DNA: TGTGCCAGCAGTTTAGGCTCGGGGGAGACCCAGTACTTC. The encoded protein is CASSLGSGETQYF.

The rearrangement uses TRBV20-1 and TRBJ2-3; 10 nucleotides align to TRBD2. The CDR3 totals 17 residues. Germline CDR1 and CDR2: DFQATT and SNEGSKA (reference sequence). V was pared by 6 bases and J by 6 bases, with 18 bases of the junction left unmatched. The CDR3 is CSASGPASGGHRDTQYF. CDR3 bases: TGCAGTGCGAGTGGGCCGGCTAGCGGGGGTCATAGGGATACGCAGTATTTT.

The rearrangement joins TRBV9 to TRBJ2-5; the D gene is possibly TRBD2 (7 bases). V lost 3 bases and J 5 bases, leaving 11 bases between the germline ends. The germline V gene encodes CDR1 SGDLS and CDR2 YYNGEE. The CDR3 spans 13 residues. DNA of the CDR3: TGTGCCAGCAGCGACGGGGGGCCCGAGACCCAGTACTTC. This encodes CASSDGGPETQYF.

V gene TRBV5-4 combines with J gene TRBJ1-1, with D tentatively TRBD1 (5 bases). The germline V gene has CDR1 SGHNT and CDR2 YYREEE (reference sequence). V was cut by 5 bases and J by 0 bases, with 14 bases left in between. The CDR3 contains 15 residues. CDR3 region: CASSYPGGMNTEAFF. CDR3 DNA sequence: TGTGCCAGCAGTTACCCCGGGGGTATGAACACTGAAGCTTTCTTT.

The V and J genes are TRBV2 and TRBJ1-2, with 12 bases identical to TRBD1. Per the germline V gene, CDR1 is SNHLY and CDR2 is FYNNEI. The CDR3 contains 15 residues. V gave up 7 bases and J gave up 4 bases; unmatched junction bases: 7. As DNA, the CDR3 is TGTGCCAGCAAACCGGGACAGGGGGCGAGCTATGGCTACACCTTC. This encodes CASKPGQGASYGYTF.

The chain links TRBV5-1 to TRBJ1-1; possible D gene TRBD1, 6 bases. The germline V and J ends were trimmed by 1 base and 3 bases, with 13 bases remaining between them. Germline V gene data show CDR1 as SGHRS and CDR2 as YFSETQ. CDR3 length: 15 amino acids. The CDR3 sequence is CASSLIGGRDTEAFF. CDR3 DNA: TGCGCCAGCAGCTTGATCGGGGGGCGTGACACTGAAGCTTTCTTT.

As DNA, the CDR3 is TGCGCCAGCAGCTTGGGACTAGCGGACACCGGGGAGCTGTTTTTT. Its protein product is CASSLGLADTGELFF. This chain links TRBV5-1 with TRBJ2-2; 9 nucleotides agree with TRBD2. V was clipped by 0 bases and J by 3 bases; unmatched bases: 0. This CDR3 has 15 amino acids. CDR1 and CDR2 from the germline V gene are SGHRS and YFSETQ.

The chain links TRBV7-2 to TRBJ1-6; D call uncertain. The CDR3 is made up of 13 amino acids. The ends were cut back, 1 base at V and 8 bases at J, with 6 bases in the middle. The germline CDR1 and CDR2 sequences are SGHTA and FQGNSA. CDR3 nucleotides: TGTGCCAGCAGCTTAGACGGAGATTCACCCCTCCACTTT. This codes for CASSLDGDSPLHF.

The J gene is TRBJ1-3, the V gene TRBV5-1; D may be TRBD1 (5 bases). Trimming removed 0 bases from V and 0 bases from J, with 10 bases in between. This CDR3 is 16 amino acids long. CDR1 and CDR2 (germline): SGHRS, YFSETQ. The CDR3 sequence: CASSLETGPSGNTIYF. CDR3 in DNA: TGCGCCAGCAGCTTGGAAACAGGACCCTCTGGAAACACCATATATTTT.

This clone was counted once. The chain recombines TRBV12-3 or TRBV12-4 with TRBJ1-2; 11 nucleotides match TRBD1. The CDR3 sequence is 13 residues long. Trimming removed 7 bases from V and 4 bases from J; junction bases left unmatched: 2. The CDR3 is CASMGQGVYGYTF. CDR3 nucleotide sequence: TGTGCCAGCATGGGACAGGGGGTCTATGGCTACACCTTC.

The chain carries TRBV7-2 and TRBJ2-2; the match to TRBD2 covers 10 bases. Germline lookup yields CDR1 SGHTA and CDR2 FQGNSA. The CDR3 consists of 15 residues. The ends lost 10 bases at V and 3 bases at J; junction bases unmatched: 8. DNA of the CDR3: TGTGCCAAGGCCGGGACTAGCGAATACACCGGGGAGCTGTTTTTT. It yields the protein CAKAGTSEYTGELFF.

This clone was seen a single time. The chain has TRBV5-1 and TRBJ1-6, with 8 bases aligning to TRBD1. Trimming removed 6 bases from V and 9 bases from J; junction bases left unmatched: 8. CDR3 length: 14 residues. Germline assignment: CDR1 SGHRS and CDR2 YFSETQ. The CDR3 DNA follows: TGCGCCAGCACCGATCAGGGGGCTAGTTCACCCCTCCACTTT. The encoded protein is CASTDQGASSPLHF.

The genes are TRBV6-4 and TRBJ1-2; TRBD1 matches at 9 bases. The germline V gene encodes CDR1 MRHNA and CDR2 SNTAGT. This CDR3 comprises 14 residues. The V gene end was trimmed by 6 bases and the J gene end by 8 bases; junction bases not matched to a gene: 10. For the CDR3, the DNA is TGTGCCAGCAGGAAACAGGGGGCCAGCTGGGGCTACACCTTC. Amino acid sequence: CASRKQGASWGYTF.

The chain uses TRBV3-1 (or the pseudogene TRBV3-2) and TRBJ2-1, with D hard to call. Deletions cut 4 bases from V and 4 bases from J, with 14 bases between. From germline, CDR1 is LGHDT and CDR2 YNNKEL (reference sequence). CDR3 length: 15 residues. CDR3 residues: CASSLARGRYNEQFF. For the CDR3, the DNA is TGTGCCAGCAGCCTTGCGCGAGGCAGATACAATGAGCAGTTCTTC.

The rearrangement uses TRBV6-6 and TRBJ2-1; 15 nucleotides align to TRBD2. With V trimmed by 5 bases and J by 10 bases, 6 bases remained unmatched. The germline gives CDR1 MNHNY, CDR2 SVGAGI (reference sequence). The CDR3 sequence is 15 residues long. The CDR3, as DNA: TGTGCCAGCAGTGGCGGACTAGCGGGGGGGCGGGAGCAGTTCTTC. As protein: CASSGGLAGGREQFF.

The V and J genes are TRBV4-2 and TRBJ1-3; weak D call: TRBD1 (5 bases). Between the trimmed V and J ends, which lost 2 bases and 6 bases, there was a span of 17 bases. This CDR3 spans 16 amino acids. The germline CDR1 and CDR2 sequences are LGHNA and YNFKEQ. The chain's CDR3 is CASSQTHGRTPNTIYF. The CDR3 nucleotides are TGTGCCAGCAGCCAAACTCATGGCCGGACACCAAACACCATATATTTT.

The gene calls are TRBV2 and TRBJ2-1, with TRBD1 as a possible D gene (5 bases). The CDR3 length is 15 residues. The ends were cut back, 2 bases at V and 0 bases at J, with 8 bases in the middle. Germline V gives CDR1 SNHLY, CDR2 FYNNEI. The CDR3 here is CASSEQGSSYNEQFF. CDR3 DNA: TGTGCCAGCAGTGAACAGGGCAGCTCCTACAATGAGCAGTTCTTC.

The chain carries TRBV3-1 (or the pseudogene TRBV3-2) and TRBJ2-7; D may be TRBD1 (5 bases). V was shortened by 6 bases and J by 0 bases, with 12 bases between the two germline ends. CDR3 length equals 14 residues. CDR1 is LGHDT, CDR2 YNNKEL, per germline (reference sequence). CDR3 sequence reads: CASSLDTPSYEQYF. CDR3 sequence (DNA): TGTGCCAGCAGTCTGGACACCCCCTCCTACGAGCAGTACTTC.